Listed here are 29 T cell receptor beta chains from one sample, sequenced in a study of T cells after yellow fever vaccination. A single record per CDR3 protein comes from TCRdb applying MiXCR to the 5' RACE reads. The data show some 220,000 distinct CDR3 sequences, approximately 3% seen once. The sequencing used CD4+ T cells sorted from PBMCs, collected 10 days after the yellow fever booster vaccination. The source of these receptors is a man aged 18 to 29 who received the YFV17D yellow fever vaccine.

This clonotype came up a few times. This chain links TRBV29-1 with TRBJ2-1, with no clear D. V was trimmed by 5 bases and J by 0 bases, leaving 11 bases between them. The CDR3 sequence is 14 residues long. Germline CDR1 SQVTM, CDR2 ANQGSEA. This CDR3 is CSVWAKSSYNEQFF. CDR3 nucleotides: TGCAGCGTTTGGGCCAAGAGCTCCTACAATGAGCAGTTCTTC.

The sample holds a few counts of this clonotype. The chain recombines TRBV3-1 with TRBJ2-3; D remains ambiguous. V was pared by 1 base and J by 5 bases, with 7 bases between. The CDR3 runs 13 residues. Looked up from germline, CDR1 is LGHDT and CDR2 is YNNKEL (reference sequence). CDR3 residues: CASSQVVEDTQYF. CDR3 coding DNA: TGTGCCAGCAGCCAAGTAGTGGAAGATACGCAGTATTTT.

This clonotype has a handful of counts. The genes are TRBV7-9 and TRBJ1-1, with TRBD1 as a possible D gene (5 bases). CDR1 and CDR2 (germline): SEHNR, FQNEAQ (reference sequence). The CDR3 is 13 amino acids. V lost 4 bases, J lost 14 bases, and 20 bases lay in between. CDR3 DNA: TGTGCCAGCAGCTCGGAGATCGGGACTGAGGGGTTCTTT. It encodes CASSSEIGTEGFF.

This clonotype was recorded many times. This chain links TRBV7-9 with TRBJ2-5; the match to TRBD1 covers 7 bases. The junction had 5 bases not matched to a gene; V was cut back by 6 bases and J by 4 bases. The CDR3 length is 13 residues. Germline CDR1 SEHNR, CDR2 FQNEAQ (reference sequence). This CDR3 is CASSLGQTETQYF. The CDR3 DNA reads TGTGCCAGCAGTCTGGGACAGACAGAGACCCAGTACTTC.

The V gene is TRBV15, the J gene TRBJ2-7; TRBD2 aligns across 7 bases. The germline CDR1 and CDR2 sequences are LNHNV and YYDKDF (reference sequence). J gave up 4 bases and V 5 bases, and 5 bases lay outside the gene matches. The CDR3 is 13 residues long. Written as DNA, the CDR3 is TGTGCCACCAGCCTTCACGGGAGGTACGAGCAGTACGTC. It translates to CATSLHGRYEQYV.

Only a few counts were recorded for this clonotype. V usage is TRBV2 and J usage is TRBJ1-2, with D uncertain. With 2 bases removed from V and 5 bases from J, the gap between germline ends came to 6 bases. CDR3 length equals 12 residues. The V gene's germline CDR1 is SNHLY and CDR2 FYNNEI. CDR3 coding DNA: TGTGCCAGCAGTGAACAGAAATATGGCTACACCTTC. It encodes CASSEQKYGYTF.

This clonotype was counted a few times. The V call is TRBV2, the J call TRBJ1-6, with D possibly matching TRBD1 (5 bases). The germline V gene has CDR1 SNHLY and CDR2 FYNNEI. The CDR3 loop spans 15 amino acids. The germline V and J ends were trimmed by 2 bases and 6 bases, with 11 bases remaining between them. The CDR3 sequence: CASSELRQLNSPLHF. In DNA form, the CDR3 reads TGTGCCAGCAGTGAACTCCGACAGCTTAATTCACCCCTCCACTTT. Full variable domain (rest looked up from reference TRBV2 and TRBJ1-6): EPEVTQTPSHQVTQMGQEVILRCVPISNHLYFYWYRQILGQKVEFLVSFYNNEISEKSEIFDDQFSVERPDGSNFTLKIRSTKLEDSAMYFCASSELRQLNSPLHFGNGTRLTVT.

The chain uses TRBV7-3 and TRBJ1-6; TRBD1 might be the D (5 bases). Germline CDR1 and CDR2: SGHTA and FQGTGA. With 5 bases removed from V and 6 bases from J, the gap between germline ends came to 14 bases. CDR3 length: 15 amino acids. CDR3 region: CASSAGPRGNSPLHF. The CDR3 DNA reads as TGTGCCAGCAGCGCGGGCCCTAGGGGTAATTCACCCCTCCACTTT.

This clonotype occurred many times. The rearrangement joins TRBV7-9 to TRBJ2-7, with D perhaps TRBD1 (5 bases). The CDR3 covers 14 residues. Germline-derived CDR1 and CDR2 are SEHNR and FQNEAQ (reference sequence). Deletions cut 4 bases from V and 3 bases from J, with 13 bases between. CDR3 protein: CASSSWTSDYEQYF. CDR3 bases: TGTGCCAGCAGCTCCTGGACATCAGACTACGAGCAGTACTTC.

This clonotype has more than one count but fewer than ten. The rearrangement joins TRBV28 to TRBJ1-6; 8 bases map to TRBD1. Germline assignment: CDR1 MDHEN and CDR2 SYDVKM. The V segment lost 4 bases and the J segment 1 base; nucleotides outside the gene matches: 3. The CDR3 extends over 16 amino acids. CDR3 sequence (DNA): TGTGCCAGCAGTTCAGGGGGCGCGTCCTATAATTCACCCCTCCACTTT. It encodes CASSSGGASYNSPLHF.

About this clonotype: A much larger clone lies a single base off, so this may be a read error. The chain combines TRBV7-2 with TRBJ1-1, with D uncertain. The CDR3 runs 13 residues. Germline V gene lookup returns CDR1 SGHTA and CDR2 FQGNSA. DNA of the CDR3: TGTGCCAGCAGCGCCCTCAGGAACACTGAAGATTTCTTT. Residues: CASSALRNTEDFF.

In this sample, this clonotype turned up a few times. This chain joins TRBV7-2 and TRBJ1-1; a possible D gene is TRBD1 (5 bases). V was pared by 1 base and J by 0 bases, with 9 bases between. CDR3 size: 15 residues. The germline gives CDR1 SGHTA, CDR2 FQGNSA. This chain's CDR3 is CASSLVGEVNTEAFF. CDR3 nucleotides: TGTGCCAGCAGCTTAGTAGGGGAGGTGAACACTGAAGCTTTCTTT.

This clonotype showed up many times. V is TRBV27 and J is TRBJ2-1, with 12 nucleotides matching TRBD2. The germline gives CDR1 MNHEY, CDR2 SMNVEV (reference sequence). Unmatched junction bases numbered 1, after V lost 0 bases and J lost 7 bases. This CDR3 contains 15 residues. As DNA, the CDR3 is TGTGCCAGCAGTTTATCCCTAGCGGGGGGGAATGAGCAGTTCTTC. It yields the protein CASSLSLAGGNEQFF.

The chain joins TRBV19 to TRBJ2-5; D is perhaps TRBD2 (7 bases). From germline, CDR1 is LNHDA and CDR2 SQIVND (reference sequence). Trimming stripped 4 bases from V and 5 bases from J, with 14 bases between. The CDR3 runs to 14 residues. This CDR3 reads CASSTLGGGETQYF. In DNA form, the CDR3 reads TGTGCCAGTAGTACCTTGGGAGGGGGTGAGACCCAGTACTTC.

This clonotype has a count of ten or more. The chain's CDR3 is CASSVTGGRNTEAFF. In DNA form, the CDR3 reads TGTGCCAGCAGCGTGACAGGGGGCCGGAACACTGAAGCTTTCTTT. V gene TRBV7-9 combines with J gene TRBJ1-1, with TRBD1 identical over 10 bases. In germline, CDR1 is SEHNR, CDR2 FQNEAQ (reference sequence). V dropped 5 bases and J dropped 1; count of bases not matched to a gene: 4. This CDR3 is built from 15 residues.

This clonotype was counted between two and nine times. The J gene is TRBJ2-1, the V gene TRBV12-3 or TRBV12-4, with D possibly TRBD2 on 5 matching bases. V was shortened by 0 bases and J by 0 bases, with 9 bases between the two germline ends. The CDR3 runs to 16 residues. In nucleotides, the CDR3 is TGTGCCAGCAGTTTAGCGAGAGGGAGCTCCTACAATGAGCAGTTCTTC. Translated: CASSLARGSSYNEQFF.

The sample holds many counts of this clonotype. The V and J genes are TRBV5-1 and TRBJ2-7; D ambiguous. Germline V gene lookup returns CDR1 SGHRS and CDR2 YFSETQ. Trimming took off 4 bases at V and 2 bases at J, with 7 bases between the two ends. The CDR3 contains 12 residues. The CDR3 protein is CASSREPYEQYF. DNA of the CDR3: TGCGCCAGCAGCCGTGAACCCTACGAGCAGTACTTC.

This clonotype was detected ten times or more. The gene calls are TRBV7-9 and TRBJ2-6; 9 nucleotides line up with TRBD1. This CDR3 comprises 20 residues. After removal of 5 bases from V and 3 bases from J, the junction contained 17 bases not matched to a gene. The V gene's germline CDR1 is SEHNR and CDR2 FQNEAQ (reference sequence). CDR3 DNA: TGTGCCAGCAGCCCCCCCCGAAGGACAGGGGTATTCGTTGGGGCCAACGTCCTGACTTTC. This codes for CASSPPRRTGVFVGANVLTF.

The chain has TRBV12-3 or TRBV12-4 and TRBJ2-6, with TRBD2 identical over 8 bases. The CDR3 sequence is 16 residues long. V trimming: 8 bases; J trimming: 2 bases; junction bases outside the gene matches: 8. The CDR3, as DNA: TGTGCCAGCTACTTTGCGGGGGGCGCTGGGGCCAACGTCCTGACTTTC. Amino acid sequence: CASYFAGGAGANVLTF.

The J gene is TRBJ2-1, the V gene TRBV25-1; 10 nucleotides line up with TRBD2. Losses at the gene ends were 0 bases for V and 4 bases for J; bases not matched to a gene: 6. The CDR3 extends over 17 amino acids. CDR1 MGHDK and CDR2 SYGVNS come from the germline V gene. The CDR3 nucleotides are TGTGCCAGCAGTGAATATCTCTCTAGCGGGGGATACAATGAGCAGTTCTTC. Translating it yields CASSEYLSSGGYNEQFF. The full variable domain, with the rest looked up from reference TRBV25-1 and TRBJ2-1, is EADIYQTPRYLVIGTGKKITLECSQTMGHDKMYWYQQDPGMELHLIHYSYGVNSTEKGDLSSESTVSRIRTEHFPLTLESARPSHTSQYLCASSEYLSSGGYNEQFFGPGTRLTVL.

This clonotype came up many times. The V and J genes are TRBV5-1 and TRBJ2-3; a weak D match, TRBD1 (5 bases). Germline CDR1 is SGHRS and CDR2 is YFSETQ. Trimming took 0 bases from V and 2 from J, leaving 13 bases between them. CDR3 length: 16 residues. The CDR3 sequence: CASSLGDSAFTDTQYF. CDR3 in DNA: TGCGCCAGCAGCTTGGGAGACAGCGCGTTCACAGATACGCAGTATTTT.

This rearrangement joins TRBV5-1 to TRBJ1-3; a weak D match, TRBD1 (6 bases). V lost 7 bases and J lost 0, with 11 bases in between. The CDR3 length is 14 residues. Germline CDR1 and CDR2: SGHRS and YFSETQ. CDR3 in amino acids: CASGGESSGNTIYF. The CDR3 DNA is TGCGCCAGCGGGGGCGAGAGCTCTGGAAACACCATATATTTT.

The sample holds many counts of this clonotype. The V call is TRBV20-1, the J call TRBJ2-3; no definite D call. Germline V CDR1 and CDR2: DFQATT, SNEGSKA (reference sequence). V gave up 3 bases and J gave up 1 base, with 5 bases separating them. This CDR3 region has 12 residues. CDR3 sequence reads: CSASFRTDTQYF. The CDR3 DNA reads as TGCAGTGCTAGCTTTCGCACAGATACGCAGTATTTT.

This clonotype has only a few counts. V gene TRBV5-1 combines with J gene TRBJ2-1, with a weak D call TRBD1 (5 bases). Germline CDR1 SGHRS, CDR2 YFSETQ. The CDR3 spans 14 residues. V lost 0 bases to trimming and J lost 7 bases, with 11 bases between them. CDR3 DNA: TGCGCCAGCAGCTTGGAGGGGCGCGGTAATGAGCAGTTCTTC. Amino acids: CASSLEGRGNEQFF.

The table lists this clonotype with a few counts. The chain is built from TRBV3-1 and TRBJ2-2; 10 nucleotides line up with TRBD2. Germline V CDR1 and CDR2: LGHDT, YNNKEL (reference sequence). CDR3 size: 16 residues. V dropped 3 bases and J dropped 4; count of bases not matched to a gene: 5. The CDR3, as DNA: TGTGCCAGCAGCCAGTTTAGCGGGGGGTTCACCGGGGAGCTGTTTTTT. It specifies CASSQFSGGFTGELFF.

This chain uses TRBV5-5 with TRBJ2-5; a weak D match, TRBD1 (5 bases). V gave up 0 bases and J gave up 2 bases, with 17 bases separating them. This CDR3 has 17 residues. CDR1 and CDR2 (germline): SGHKS, YYEKEE (reference sequence). The CDR3 region has the DNA TGTGCCAGCAGCTTGGCCTATCTTCCAGGGCTACAAGAGACCCAGTACTTC. Translation gives CASSLAYLPGLQETQYF.

This clonotype has ten or more counts. This chain links TRBV20-1 with TRBJ2-5; TRBD2 matches 10 bases. CDR1 DFQATT and CDR2 SNEGSKA come from the germline V gene (reference sequence). The CDR3 totals 14 residues. With 3 bases clipped from V and 5 bases from J, the junction kept 6 bases outside the gene matches. The DNA of the CDR3 is TGCAGTGCTAGTTGGCTAGCGGGGGTTGAGACCCAGTACTTC. Translating it yields CSASWLAGVETQYF.

The sample holds many counts of this clonotype. The gene calls are TRBV4-1 and TRBJ2-1, with 9 bases matching TRBD2. CDR1 is MGHRA and CDR2 is YSYEKL in the germline V gene. J gave up 5 bases and V 0 bases, and 5 bases lay outside the gene matches. CDR3 length: 16 amino acids. The CDR3 nucleotides are TGCGCCAGCAGCCAAGATTCTCTAGCGGGGAACAATGAGCAGTTCTTC. This gives the protein CASSQDSLAGNNEQFF.

This clonotype was counted many times. The gene calls are TRBV6-2 or TRBV6-3 and TRBJ2-3; unclear D gene. The CDR3 sequence is 15 residues long. Looked up from germline, CDR1 is MNHEY and CDR2 is SVGEGT. V was clipped by 4 bases and J by 2 bases, with 13 bases between them. The CDR3 loop reads CASSWALVFTDTQYF. The CDR3 nucleotides read TGTGCCAGCAGTTGGGCCCTAGTGTTCACAGATACGCAGTATTTT.